This TCR beta chain came from a study of blood T cell repertoires in COVID-19 (dated by TCRdb to 2019 to 2021). Context from the whole study: The collaborator samples originated in the United States, Italy and Spain and spanned the acute and convalescent phases of COVID-19. The samples were drawn from the first 160 participants of the ongoing ImmuneRACE study and from 950 to 1,500 subjects provided by 6 global collaborators. The material from the prospective study consisted of cDNA or gDNA derived from T cells, B-cell-depleted T cells, or PBMCs. The dataset comprised deeply sampled blood TCRbeta repertoires from subjects exposed to, actively infected with, or recovered from COVID-19. Sample metadata almost always included a de-identified subject ID, COVID-19 status, age in years and sex. HLA class I and class II types, where available, came from metadata supplied by the sample provider rather than from assay-based typing. A freely available public database, intended as a resource for researchers studying the immune response to SARS-CoV-2, is where the repertoires were released.

Participants in the prospective study were aged roughly 18 to 100 years, lived in about two dozen United States geographic areas, and enrolled through a virtual design. In the prospective study, participants were assigned to cohorts based on the clinical history participants reported in a screening survey and a study questionnaire. Exposed participants had been in contact with someone with a PCR-confirmed or clinician-diagnosed COVID-19 case within 2 weeks of study entry. Each participant in the prospective study had whole blood, serum and a nasopharyngeal or oropharyngeal swab collected by mobile phlebotomists. Prospective study participants could optionally give additional blood draws and questionnaires over an approximately two-month period. Prospective study blood samples were shipped either frozen or at room temperature before DNA extraction. Results the study describes overall, beyond this receptor: The quantity of clinical and demographic metadata differed by source and by participant and was supplied without curation.

Trimming takes 3 bases from V and 4 bases from J, and the germline ends sit 12 bases apart. From its cysteine to its phenylalanine, the CDR3 spans 13 amino acids. Only CDR3 DNA remains: 39 bases, in frame from the first base. In the germline V gene (reference sequence), CDR1 corresponds to DFQATT and CDR2 to SNEGSKA. A remark on this clone: It lacks a known antigen. No quality values exist for individual bases; no much larger clone is one base distant.

TCRbeta CDR3 regions were amplified from genomic DNA by means of the immunoSEQ Assay, a bias-controlled multiplex PCR. The authors processed their data as follows. The number of nucleated cells in each sample was estimated by amplification of reference gene primers within the assay. To quantify the absolute abundance of each unique TCRbeta CDR3 rearrangement, sequence reads were collapsed and filtered. For each sample, productive Simpson clonality was calculated as the square root of Simpson's diversity index across productive rearrangements. TCRdb's version of the immuneACCESS table is confined to in-frame rearrangements and falls short of the full clone set. An unresolved V gene accounts for under half of the shortfall where checked; the remainder is of unknown origin. That table supplies the V and J calls and clone size; D and trimming were determined from the DNA. This sample gives 180,000 or so clones in total; approximately 80% of them show up just once. About an eighth of the sample goes to the ten largest clones.

This chain is built from TRBV20-1 and TRBJ1-2; no D gene is confidently identified. The source material was PBMCs or T cells enriched from blood (not recorded which). The sequence came from a man aged 60 to 69 who had been exposed to COVID-19. The encoded CDR3 is CSASDPVGYGYTF. The nucleotide sequence is TGCAGTGCTAGTGACCCCGTCGGCTATGGCTACACCTTC.